The present T cell receptor (beta chain) was sequenced within a study of cytotoxic CD8 clonotypes in ibrutinib-treated CLL (dated by TCRdb to the early 2020s). For context, the study as a whole: The cohort had about a dozen relapsed/refractory and some 15 treatment-naive patients; around 17 were IGHV unmutated. Partial responses were observed in about 25 patients and complete responses in 2; after a median follow-up of around 68 months, remission was maintained in 15 or so patients and progression was observed in approximately twelve. Response samples were obtained after a median of 12 months of treatment, with a range of about 6 to 36 months. On average, each sample had approximately 260,000 productive templates and 100,000 or so productive rearrangements. Of the roughly 79 people in the trial, some 28 had longitudinal samples available. Cryopreserved peripheral blood mononuclear cells were collected before treatment, at response, and at either disease progression or sustained remission. Patients were still on ibrutinib when every remission and progressive disease sample was collected.

The research as a whole found: Baseline clonality was found to be higher than that of age-matched healthy donors and was strongly correlated with circulating CD8+ T-cell counts. At ibrutinib response clonality went up, during sustained remission it held steady, and at progression it dropped back toward baseline. Public clonotypes were rare and either contracted or stayed stable during treatment, and the rise in clonality at ibrutinib response reflected the expansion of private clonotypes. Sampling times were not matched between patients in sustained remission and patients whose disease was progressing, and lymph node repertoires were not examined.

The CDR3, from cysteine to phenylalanine, totals 14 residues. Of all the DNA, just the CDR3 is kept, 42 bases in frame from base 1. Per the germline V gene, SGHDT is the CDR1 and YYEEEE is the CDR2. V and J are truncated by 2 bases and 3 bases respectively, leaving an intervening sequence of 11 bases. On a MiSeq, deep resolution sequencing aimed for a depth between 1 in 1 million and 1 in 200,000 T cells, with each clonotype covered about 9.9x on average. The immunoSEQ hsTCRB Kit was used to generate TCR beta libraries. On the authors' methods: ImmunoSEQ Data Assistant and ImmunoSEQ Analyzer were used for data analysis, and V, D and J genes were assigned according to IMGT definitions. Clonality, which ranges from 0 to 1, was calculated as one minus the normalized Shannon entropy of productive rearrangement frequencies. Only overrepresented clonotypes making up at least 0.05% of the repertoire of each patient were included in the public clonotype analysis. About a dozen repertoires from age-matched healthy donors, obtained from immuneACCESS, served as clonality controls. Sourced from immuneACCESS, this table was stored by TCRdb with only in-frame sequences that have V and J called. A share of the clones is absent; for the studies checked, an unresolved V gene accounts for under half, and the remainder has no known explanation. The DNA was the basis for D and trimming; V, J and clone size are from that table. The sample table contains fewer than 400,000 clones; only one count was recorded for 67% of them. Approximately 6% of the sample comes from the top ten.

Roughly 1.9 micrograms of genomic DNA were extracted from cryopreserved PBMCs for TCR beta library preparation. Longitudinal blood samples from CLL patients on ibrutinib monotherapy underwent high-throughput TCR beta sequencing. Patients were enrolled in a phase 2 open-label single-center ibrutinib monotherapy trial. In the case of this clone: No antigen is known for it. The record has no base qualities; no much larger clone is one base away.

The receptor was derived from a human donor with chronic lymphocytic leukemia. The V gene is TRBV5-6 and the J gene is TRBJ1-2, with the D gene call left open. Sample: PBMCs, taken after 36 months of ibrutinib treatment. The CDR3 reads CASSFQARHYGYTF. The DNA reads TGTGCCAGCAGCTTCCAAGCGAGGCACTATGGCTACACCTTC.